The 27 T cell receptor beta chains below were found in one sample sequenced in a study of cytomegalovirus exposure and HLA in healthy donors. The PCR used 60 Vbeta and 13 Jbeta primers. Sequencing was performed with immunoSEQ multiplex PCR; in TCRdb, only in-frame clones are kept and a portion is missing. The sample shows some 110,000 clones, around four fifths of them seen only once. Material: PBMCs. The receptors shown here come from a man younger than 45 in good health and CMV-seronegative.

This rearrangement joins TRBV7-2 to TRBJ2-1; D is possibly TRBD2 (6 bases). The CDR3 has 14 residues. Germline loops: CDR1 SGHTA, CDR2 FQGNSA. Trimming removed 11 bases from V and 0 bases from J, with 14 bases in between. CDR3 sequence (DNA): TGTGCCGCCAGGAGGGCTACCTCCTACAATGAGCAGTTCTTC. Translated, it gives CAARRATSYNEQFF.

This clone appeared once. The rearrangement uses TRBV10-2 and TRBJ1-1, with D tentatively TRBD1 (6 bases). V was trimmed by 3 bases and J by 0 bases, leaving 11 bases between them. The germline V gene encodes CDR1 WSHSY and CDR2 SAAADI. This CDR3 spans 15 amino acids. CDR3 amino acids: CASSDRQGLNTEAFF. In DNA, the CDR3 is TGCGCCAGCAGTGATCGGCAGGGGTTGAACACTGAAGCTTTCTTT.

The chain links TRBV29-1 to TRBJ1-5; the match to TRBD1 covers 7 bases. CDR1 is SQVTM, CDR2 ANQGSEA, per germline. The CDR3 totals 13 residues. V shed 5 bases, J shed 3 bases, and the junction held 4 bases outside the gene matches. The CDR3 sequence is CSVRTGDNQPQHF. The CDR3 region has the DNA TGCAGCGTTCGGACAGGCGACAATCAGCCCCAGCATTTT.

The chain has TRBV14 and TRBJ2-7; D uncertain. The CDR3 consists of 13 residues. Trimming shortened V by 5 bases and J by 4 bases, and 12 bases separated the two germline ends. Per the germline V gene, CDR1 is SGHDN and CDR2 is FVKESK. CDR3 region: CASSEGYGYEQYF. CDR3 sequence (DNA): TGTGCCAGCAGCGAAGGGTACGGGTACGAGCAGTACTTC.

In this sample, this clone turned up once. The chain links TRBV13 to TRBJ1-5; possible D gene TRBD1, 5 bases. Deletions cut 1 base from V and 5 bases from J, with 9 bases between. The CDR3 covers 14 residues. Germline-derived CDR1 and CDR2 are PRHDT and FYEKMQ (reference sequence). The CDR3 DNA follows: TGTGCCAGCAGCTTAGCAGGGACTCATCAGCCCCAGCATTTT. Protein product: CASSLAGTHQPQHF.

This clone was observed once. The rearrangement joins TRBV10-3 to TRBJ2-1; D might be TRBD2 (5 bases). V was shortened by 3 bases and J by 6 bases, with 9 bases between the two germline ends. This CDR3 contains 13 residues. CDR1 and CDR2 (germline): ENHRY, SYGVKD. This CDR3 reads CAISDGLANEQFF. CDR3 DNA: TGTGCCATCAGTGATGGGCTAGCCAATGAGCAGTTCTTC.

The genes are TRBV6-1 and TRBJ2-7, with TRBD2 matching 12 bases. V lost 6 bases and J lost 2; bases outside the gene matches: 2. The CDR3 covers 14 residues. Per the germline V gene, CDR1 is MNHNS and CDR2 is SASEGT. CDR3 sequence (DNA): TGTGCCAGCAGCGGACTAGCGGGACCCTACGAGCAGTACTTC. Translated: CASSGLAGPYEQYF.

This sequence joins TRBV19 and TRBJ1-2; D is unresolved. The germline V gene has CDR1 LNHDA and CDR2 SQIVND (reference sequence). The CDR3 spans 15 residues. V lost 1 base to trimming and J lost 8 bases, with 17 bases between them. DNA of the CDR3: TGTGCCAGTAGTATAGTCTCGAATGGGCCTGGCGGCTACACCTTC. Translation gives CASSIVSNGPGGYTF. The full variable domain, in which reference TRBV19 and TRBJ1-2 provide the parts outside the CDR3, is DGGITQSPKYLFRKEGQNVTLSCEQNLNHDAMYWYRQDPGQGLRLIYYSQIVNDFQKGDIAEGYSVSREKKESFPLTVTSAQKNPTAFYLCASSIVSNGPGGYTFGSGTRLTVV.

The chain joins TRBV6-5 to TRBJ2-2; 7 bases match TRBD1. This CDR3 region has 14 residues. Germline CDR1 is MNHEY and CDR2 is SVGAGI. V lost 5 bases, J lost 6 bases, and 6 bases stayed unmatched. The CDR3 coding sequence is TGTGCCAGCAGTCGACAGGGTGGGGCCGGGGAGCTGTTTTTT. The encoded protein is CASSRQGGAGELFF.

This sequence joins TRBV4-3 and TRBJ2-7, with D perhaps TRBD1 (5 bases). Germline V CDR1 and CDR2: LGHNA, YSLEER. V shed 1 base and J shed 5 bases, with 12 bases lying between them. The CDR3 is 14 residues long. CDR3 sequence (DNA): TGCGCCAGCAGCCAAGTGGCGACAGTCCACGAGCAGTACTTC. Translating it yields CASSQVATVHEQYF.

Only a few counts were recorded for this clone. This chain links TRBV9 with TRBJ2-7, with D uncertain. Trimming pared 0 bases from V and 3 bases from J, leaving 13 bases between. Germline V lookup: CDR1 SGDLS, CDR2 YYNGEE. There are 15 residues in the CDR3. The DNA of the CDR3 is TGTGCCAGCAGCGTAGGGCCCTCGGGTGGCTACGAGCAGTACTTC. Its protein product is CASSVGPSGGYEQYF.

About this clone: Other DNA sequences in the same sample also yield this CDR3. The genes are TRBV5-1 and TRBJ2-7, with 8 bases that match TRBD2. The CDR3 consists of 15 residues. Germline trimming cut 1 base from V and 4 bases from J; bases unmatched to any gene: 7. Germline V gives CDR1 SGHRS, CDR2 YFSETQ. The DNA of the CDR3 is TGCGCCAGCAGCTTGCGCCTGGCGGGAGGATACGAGCAGTACTTC. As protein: CASSLRLAGGYEQYF.

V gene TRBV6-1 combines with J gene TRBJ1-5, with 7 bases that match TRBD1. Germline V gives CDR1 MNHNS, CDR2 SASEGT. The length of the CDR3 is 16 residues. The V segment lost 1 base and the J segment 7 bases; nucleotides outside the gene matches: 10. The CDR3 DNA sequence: TGTGCCAGCAGTGAAGTTACAGGGGCGCGATTACAGCCCCAGCATTTT. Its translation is CASSEVTGARLQPQHF.

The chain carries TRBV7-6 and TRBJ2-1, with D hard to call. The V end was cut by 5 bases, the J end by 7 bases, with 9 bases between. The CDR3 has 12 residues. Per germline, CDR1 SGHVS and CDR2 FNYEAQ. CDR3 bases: TGTGCCAGCAGCCCCCCACTAAATGAGCAGTTCTTC. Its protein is CASSPPLNEQFF. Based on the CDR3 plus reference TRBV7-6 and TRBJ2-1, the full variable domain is GAGVSQSPRYKVTKRGQDVALRCDPISGHVSLYWYRQALGQGPEFLTYFNYEAQQDKSGLPNDRFSAERPEGSISTLTIQRTEQRDSAMYRCASSPPLNEQFFGPGTRLTVL.

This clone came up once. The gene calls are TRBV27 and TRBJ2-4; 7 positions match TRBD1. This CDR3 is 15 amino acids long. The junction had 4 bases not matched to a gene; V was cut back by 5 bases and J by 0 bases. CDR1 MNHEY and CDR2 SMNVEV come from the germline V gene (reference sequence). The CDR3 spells CASSRQGLAKNIQYF. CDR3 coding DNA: TGTGCCAGCAGTAGACAGGGCCTAGCCAAAAACATTCAGTACTTC.

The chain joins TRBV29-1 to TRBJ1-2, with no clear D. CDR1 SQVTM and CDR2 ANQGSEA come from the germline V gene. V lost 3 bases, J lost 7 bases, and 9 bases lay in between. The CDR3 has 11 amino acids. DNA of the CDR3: TGCAGCGTTGAGGGGAGCGGTGGCTACACCTTC. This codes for CSVEGSGGYTF. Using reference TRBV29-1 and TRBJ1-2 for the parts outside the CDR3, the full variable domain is SAVISQKPSRDICQRGTSLTIQCQVDSQVTMMFWYRQQPGQSLTLIATANQGSEATYESGFVIDKFPISRPNLTFSTLTVSNMSPEDSSIYLCSVEGSGGYTFGSGTRLTVV.

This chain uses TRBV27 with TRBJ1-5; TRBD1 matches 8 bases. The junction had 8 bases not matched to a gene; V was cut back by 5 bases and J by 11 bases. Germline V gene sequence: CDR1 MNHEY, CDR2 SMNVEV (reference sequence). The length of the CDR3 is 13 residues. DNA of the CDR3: TGTGCCAGCAGTCGGGACAGGATCGAGACCCAGCATTTT. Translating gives CASSRDRIETQHF.

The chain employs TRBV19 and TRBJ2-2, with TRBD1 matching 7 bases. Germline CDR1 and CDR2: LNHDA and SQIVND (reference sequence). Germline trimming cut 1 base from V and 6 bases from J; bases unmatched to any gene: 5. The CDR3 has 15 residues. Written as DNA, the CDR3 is TGTGCCAGTAGTATAGGCATCGGACAGGCCGGGGAGCTGTTTTTT. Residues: CASSIGIGQAGELFF.

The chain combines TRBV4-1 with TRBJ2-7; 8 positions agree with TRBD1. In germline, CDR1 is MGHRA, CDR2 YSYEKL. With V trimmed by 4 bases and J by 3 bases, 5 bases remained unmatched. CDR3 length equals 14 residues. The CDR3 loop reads CASSLGQGGYEQYF. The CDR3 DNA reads TGCGCCAGCAGCCTTGGACAGGGCGGCTACGAGCAGTACTTC.

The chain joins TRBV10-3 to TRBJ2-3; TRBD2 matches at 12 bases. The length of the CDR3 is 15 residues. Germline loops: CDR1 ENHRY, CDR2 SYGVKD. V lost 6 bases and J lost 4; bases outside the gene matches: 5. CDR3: CAIRSSGRAADTQYF. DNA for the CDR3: TGTGCCATCAGATCTAGCGGGAGGGCCGCAGATACGCAGTATTTT.

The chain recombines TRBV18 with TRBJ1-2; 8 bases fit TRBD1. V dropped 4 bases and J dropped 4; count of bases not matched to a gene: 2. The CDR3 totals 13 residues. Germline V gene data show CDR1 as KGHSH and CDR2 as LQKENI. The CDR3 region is CASSLGQGYGYTF. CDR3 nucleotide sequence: TGTGCCAGCTCACTCGGACAGGGCTATGGCTACACCTTC.

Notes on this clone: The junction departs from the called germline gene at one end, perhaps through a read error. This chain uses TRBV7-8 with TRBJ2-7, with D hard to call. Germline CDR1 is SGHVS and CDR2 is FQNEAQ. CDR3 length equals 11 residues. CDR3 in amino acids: CASSSTTGPDF. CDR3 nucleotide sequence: TGTGCCAGCAGCTCTACGACGGGTCCGGACTTC.

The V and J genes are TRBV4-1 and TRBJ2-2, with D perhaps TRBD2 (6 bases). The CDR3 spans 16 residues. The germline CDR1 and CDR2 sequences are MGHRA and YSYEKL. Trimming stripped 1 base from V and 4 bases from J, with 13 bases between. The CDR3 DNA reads TGCGCCAGCAGCCAAGCGGGAGTTCTAACCACCGGGGAGCTGTTTTTT. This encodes CASSQAGVLTTGELFF.

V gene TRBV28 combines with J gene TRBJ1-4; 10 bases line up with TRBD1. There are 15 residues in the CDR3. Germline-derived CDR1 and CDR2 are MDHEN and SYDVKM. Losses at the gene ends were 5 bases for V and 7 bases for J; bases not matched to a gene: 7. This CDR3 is CASSPGQGEIEKLFF. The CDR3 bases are TGTGCCAGCAGTCCTGGACAGGGGGAAATTGAAAAACTGTTTTTT.

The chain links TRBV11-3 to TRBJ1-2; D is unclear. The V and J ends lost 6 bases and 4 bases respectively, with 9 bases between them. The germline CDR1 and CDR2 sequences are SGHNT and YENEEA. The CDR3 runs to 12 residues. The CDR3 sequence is CASRYGPYGYTF. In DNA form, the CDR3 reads TGTGCCAGCAGGTATGGGCCCTATGGCTACACCTTC.

CDR3: CASSSALAAYYGYTF. The CDR3 bases are TGTGCCAGCAGCTCGGCGCTTGCGGCTTACTATGGCTACACCTTC. V is TRBV5-4 and J is TRBJ1-2; unclear D gene. V dropped 3 bases and J dropped 3 bases, with 15 bases sitting between them. Per the germline V gene, CDR1 is SGHNT and CDR2 is YYREEE (reference sequence). There are 15 residues in the CDR3.

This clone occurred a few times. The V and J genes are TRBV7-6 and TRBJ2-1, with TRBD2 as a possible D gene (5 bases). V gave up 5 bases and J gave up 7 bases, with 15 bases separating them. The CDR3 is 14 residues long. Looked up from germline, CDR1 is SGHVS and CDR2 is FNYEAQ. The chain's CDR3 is CASSLRNGVNEQFF. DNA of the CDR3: TGTGCCAGCAGCCTTAGGAACGGGGTGAATGAGCAGTTCTTC.